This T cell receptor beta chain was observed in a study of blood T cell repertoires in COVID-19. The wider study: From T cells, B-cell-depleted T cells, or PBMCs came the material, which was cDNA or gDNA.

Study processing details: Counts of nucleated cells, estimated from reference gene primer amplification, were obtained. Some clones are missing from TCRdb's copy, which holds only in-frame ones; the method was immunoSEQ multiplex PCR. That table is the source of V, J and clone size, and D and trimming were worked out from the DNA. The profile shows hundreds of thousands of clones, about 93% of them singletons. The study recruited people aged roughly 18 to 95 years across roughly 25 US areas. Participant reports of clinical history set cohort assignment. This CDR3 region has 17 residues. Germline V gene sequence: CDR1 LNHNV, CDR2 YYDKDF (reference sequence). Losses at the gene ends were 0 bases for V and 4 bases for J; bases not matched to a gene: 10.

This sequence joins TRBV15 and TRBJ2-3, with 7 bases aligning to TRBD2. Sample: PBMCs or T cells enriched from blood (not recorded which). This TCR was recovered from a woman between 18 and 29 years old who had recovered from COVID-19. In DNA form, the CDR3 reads TGTGCCACCAGCAGAGATAGAAAACGGGGGGTTTCAGATACGCAGTATTTT. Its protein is CATSRDRKRGVSDTQYF.